This T cell receptor beta chain was recovered during a study of blood T cells in healthy people across ages. The study's findings and limits: Naive CD4+ cells and diversity were both higher in long-lived donors than in aged donors. TCR beta diversity tracked closely with naive T cell percentage. Roughly linearly, TCR beta diversity per million T cells fell as age increased.

This clonotype was detected only a few times. Its target is not known. This CDR3 is 15 amino acids long. Unmatched junction bases numbered 7, after V lost 5 bases and J lost 3 bases. Germline V lookup: CDR1 LGHNA, CDR2 YNFKEQ. The second PCR ran about 6 to 12 cycles with a sample-barcoded 5' primer and J-beta primers. Via MiXCR, TCRdb re-called the 5' RACE reads, giving one row per CDR3 protein. Here the sample spans about 1.6 million distinct CDR3 sequences, 30% to 40% being singletons. Donors gave approximately 9.9 milliliters of peripheral blood apiece. Sequenced input: blood. V usage is TRBV4-2 and J usage is TRBJ2-7; 10 bases fit TRBD2. This receptor was obtained from a woman in her thirties in good health. The CDR3 sequence is CASSRERGGLYEQYF. CDR3 nucleotide sequence: TGTGCCAGCAGCAGAGAGCGGGGGGGCCTCTACGAGCAGTACTTC.